The 10 T cell receptor beta chains reported below all come from one sample, sequenced in a study of cytomegalovirus exposure and HLA in healthy donors. The PCR employed 60 Vbeta primers together with 13 Jbeta primers. Generated by immunoSEQ multiplex PCR, the TCRdb table keeps only in-frame clones and is missing some. The sample holds some 82,000 clones. Sequences were obtained from PBMCs. These receptors all stem from a woman in her twenties or thirties in good health and CMV-seronegative.

The chain carries TRBV19 and TRBJ2-7; 7 bases are shared with TRBD1. CDR3 length equals 13 residues. Germline V lookup: CDR1 LNHDA, CDR2 SQIVND (reference sequence). The trim removed 3 bases at V and 5 bases at J, leaving 4 bases unmatched. CDR3 residues: CASSMRQGDEQYF. The CDR3 DNA is TGTGCCAGTAGTATGAGACAGGGTGACGAGCAGTACTTC. The complete variable domain, with remaining parts taken from reference TRBV19 and TRBJ2-7, reads DGGITQSPKYLFRKEGQNVTLSCEQNLNHDAMYWYRQDPGQGLRLIYYSQIVNDFQKGDIAEGYSVSREKKESFPLTVTSAQKNPTAFYLCASSMRQGDEQYFGPGTRLTVT.

The J gene is TRBJ1-2, the V gene TRBV6-1; perhaps TRBD1 as D (5 bases). V lost 10 bases to trimming and J lost 1 base, with 16 bases between them. This CDR3 region has 14 residues. The germline V gene has CDR1 MNHNS and CDR2 SASEGT. The CDR3 loop is CATAEGPINYGYTF. The DNA for the CDR3 is TGTGCCACCGCGGAGGGACCCATTAACTATGGCTACACCTTC.

This chain uses TRBV5-1 with TRBJ1-6, with D perhaps matching TRBD1 (5 bases). Per the germline V gene, CDR1 is SGHRS and CDR2 is YFSETQ. The CDR3 has 16 amino acids. V shed 4 bases and J shed 10 bases, with 21 bases lying between them. CDR3 sequence: CASSRGEAAGGSPLHF. The CDR3 bases are TGCGCCAGCAGCCGAGGGGAGGCCGCGGGTGGGTCACCCCTCCACTTT.

The chain combines TRBV19 with TRBJ2-3, with TRBD2 matching 9 bases. CDR3 length equals 13 residues. Germline V gene data show CDR1 as LNHDA and CDR2 as SQIVND (reference sequence). The V and J ends lost 7 bases and 5 bases, in that order; junction bases with no gene match: 4. The CDR3, as DNA: TGTGCCAGTAAAACGCGGGGGGGAGATACGCAGTATTTT. Residues: CASKTRGGDTQYF. The full variable domain, completed using reference TRBV19 and TRBJ2-3, is DGGITQSPKYLFRKEGQNVTLSCEQNLNHDAMYWYRQDPGQGLRLIYYSQIVNDFQKGDIAEGYSVSREKKESFPLTVTSAQKNPTAFYLCASKTRGGDTQYFGPGTRLTVL.

The chain is built from TRBV15 and TRBJ1-3; D may be TRBD1 (6 bases). The CDR3 has 14 amino acids. Trimming stripped 3 bases from V and 0 bases from J, with 6 bases between. CDR1 is LNHNV and CDR2 is YYDKDF in the germline V gene (reference sequence). Here the CDR3 reads CATSRGASGNTIYF. DNA for the CDR3: TGTGCCACCAGCAGGGGGGCCTCTGGAAACACCATATATTTT.

This rearrangement joins TRBV6-1 to TRBJ1-6; tentatively, D is TRBD1 (5 bases). Germline V lookup: CDR1 MNHNS, CDR2 SASEGT. The length of the CDR3 is 14 residues. V was trimmed by 7 bases and J by 10 bases, leaving 17 bases between them. The CDR3 DNA is TGTGCCAGCACCTCCGTCGCCCAGGGATCACCCCTCCACTTT. Translation gives CASTSVAQGSPLHF.

This chain joins TRBV6-1 and TRBJ1-1; D is unresolved. Between the trimmed V and J ends, which lost 1 base and 12 bases, there was a span of 15 bases. The germline gives CDR1 MNHNS, CDR2 SASEGT. The CDR3 length is 13 residues. The CDR3 DNA reads as TGTGCCAGCAGTGAAGTTGTCCGCCCCGCGCCTTTCTTT. Translating gives CASSEVVRPAPFF.

This chain joins TRBV7-9 and TRBJ2-7, with TRBD1 matching over 8 bases. This CDR3 spans 17 amino acids. Trimming cost V 4 bases and J 3 bases; bases outside gene matches: 14. Germline loops: CDR1 SEHNR, CDR2 FQNEAQ (reference sequence). CDR3: CASSSLTTGGLHYEQYF. The DNA for the CDR3 is TGTGCCAGCAGCTCCCTGACCACAGGGGGTCTCCACTACGAGCAGTACTTC.

V is TRBV6-5 and J is TRBJ1-2; D not resolved. Germline CDR1 and CDR2: MNHEY and SVGAGI. Trimming cost V 5 bases and J 7 bases, with 17 bases left between them. The CDR3 extends over 14 amino acids. The CDR3 region has the DNA TGTGCCAGCAGTCGAGGTGCTGACTTCGGTGGCTACACCTTC. Amino acids: CASSRGADFGGYTF.

The V call is TRBV18, the J call TRBJ1-1; TRBD1 matches 8 bases. There are 15 residues in the CDR3. After removal of 4 bases from V and 1 base from J, the junction contained 5 bases not matched to a gene. Per germline, CDR1 KGHSH and CDR2 LQKENI. Written as DNA, the CDR3 is TGTGCCAGCTCACGAGAAGGACAGGGGAACACTGAAGCTTTCTTT. It encodes CASSREGQGNTEAFF.